This T cell receptor beta chain was recovered during a study of technical replicates of blood from a few donors. This CDR3 has 13 residues. The germline CDR1 and CDR2 sequences are MNHEY and SMNVEV (reference sequence). V lost 6 bases to trimming and J lost 4 bases, with 12 bases between them. The method was immunoSEQ multiplex PCR; TCRdb's version includes in-frame clones alone and lacks a portion of them. The data show more than 90,000 clones, with roughly 95% seen just once and roughly 0.23% held by the top ten. Material for sequencing was T cells isolated from PBMCs. V usage is TRBV27 and J usage is TRBJ2-5; a weak D match, TRBD1 (6 bases). The clonotype was recovered from a human donor in good health. CDR3 region: CASSKPGVETQYF. The CDR3 DNA reads TGTGCCAGCAGCAAACCAGGGGTAGAGACCCAGTACTTC.